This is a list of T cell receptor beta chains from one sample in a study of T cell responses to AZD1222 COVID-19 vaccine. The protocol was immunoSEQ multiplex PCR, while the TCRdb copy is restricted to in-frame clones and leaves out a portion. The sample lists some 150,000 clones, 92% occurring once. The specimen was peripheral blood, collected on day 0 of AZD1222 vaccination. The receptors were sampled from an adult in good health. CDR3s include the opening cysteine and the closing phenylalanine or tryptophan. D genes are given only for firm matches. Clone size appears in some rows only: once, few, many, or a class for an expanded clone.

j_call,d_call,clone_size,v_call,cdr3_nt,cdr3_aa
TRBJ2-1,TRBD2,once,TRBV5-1,TGCGCCAGCAGCTACTTGACACTAGCGGGAGGTCGGAATGAGCAGTTCTTC,CASSYLTLAGGRNEQFF
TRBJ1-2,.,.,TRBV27,TGTGCCAGCAGTTTCGACAGGAGTTATGGCTACACCTTC,CASSFDRSYGYTF
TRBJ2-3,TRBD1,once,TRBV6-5,TGTGCCAGCAGTACGAGACAGGGGAGCGATACGCAGTATTTT,CASSTRQGSDTQYF
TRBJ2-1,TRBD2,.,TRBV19,TGTGCCAGTAGTATGGGACTAGCGGCCGACCGTAATGAGCAGTTCTTC,CASSMGLAADRNEQFF
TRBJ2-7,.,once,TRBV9,TGTGCCAGCAGCGTAGGGGGTTATTACGAGCAGTACTTC,CASSVGGYYEQYF
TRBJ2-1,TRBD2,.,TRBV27,TGTGCCAGCAGTTCCCGACTAGCGGGAGGGCTAAAAAGGTATGAGCAGTTCTTC,CASSSRLAGGLKRYEQFF
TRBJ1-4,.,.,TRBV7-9,TGTGCCAGCAGCTTAGCTGGGTGGGAACCAACTAATGAAAAACTGTTTTTT,CASSLAGWEPTNEKLFF
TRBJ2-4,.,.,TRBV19,TGTGCCAGCTCTCCTTACAGGTCCTCGTTAGCCAAAAACATTCAGTACTTC,CASSPYRSSLAKNIQYF
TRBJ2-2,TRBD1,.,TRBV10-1,TGCGCCAGCAGGAGCGGGACAGGGACCGGGGAGCTGTTTTTT,CASRSGTGTGELFF
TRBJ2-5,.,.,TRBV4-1,TGCGCCAGCAGCCAAGGCGGGGCAGGCGACCAAGAGACCCAGTACTTC,CASSQGGAGDQETQYF
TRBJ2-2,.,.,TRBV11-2,TGTGCCAGCACCCTAAACGTAGCGGCCGGGGAGCTGTTTTTT,CASTLNVAAGELFF
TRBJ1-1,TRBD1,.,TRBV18,TGTGCCAGCTCACCAAGACGGGACAGGAGCACTGAAGCTTTCTTT,CASSPRRDRSTEAFF
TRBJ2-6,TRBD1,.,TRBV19,TGTGCCAGTAGTCTATATGGACAGGCTATACCCTCTGGGGCCAACGTCCTGACTTTC,CASSLYGQAIPSGANVLTF
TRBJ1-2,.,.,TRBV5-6,TGTGCCAGCAGCCCGGTGCGAGTGGGCGGCTACACCTTC,CASSPVRVGGYTF
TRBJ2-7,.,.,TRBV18,TGTGCCAGCTCACCACCGGCTCAGAGCTACCAGCAGTACTTC,CASSPPAQSYQQYF
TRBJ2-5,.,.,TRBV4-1,TGCGCCAGCAGCCACAGGGGATCAGGGATCCAAGAGACCCAGTACTTC,CASSHRGSGIQETQYF
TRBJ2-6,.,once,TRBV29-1,TGCAGCGTCAGGCAGGCGAGCTCTGGGGCCAACGTCCTGACTTTC,CSVRQASSGANVLTF
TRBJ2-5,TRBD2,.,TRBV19,TGTGCCAGTAGTTTTAGAAGGGGCGCGAGACTAGCGGGAGAGACCCAGTACTTC,CASSFRRGARLAGETQYF
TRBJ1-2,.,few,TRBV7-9,TGTGCCAGCAGCTTGGTAGGGGAGCCCTACTATGGCTACACCTTC,CASSLVGEPYYGYTF
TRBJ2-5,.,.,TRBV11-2,TGTGCCAGCAGCTTACACAGACAAGAGACCCAGTACTTC,CASSLHRQETQYF
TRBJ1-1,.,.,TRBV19,TGTGCCAGTAAGGGCGGCCCGGCGGGCACTGAAGCTTTCTTT,CASKGGPAGTEAFF
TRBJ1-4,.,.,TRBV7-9,TGTGCCAGCGGGCGGGGGCTAAATGAAAAACTGTTTTTT,CASGRGLNEKLFF
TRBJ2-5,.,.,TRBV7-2,TGTGCCAGCAGCTTAGTCCAGACCCAAGAGACCCAGTACTTC,CASSLVQTQETQYF
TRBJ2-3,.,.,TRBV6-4,TGTGCCAGCAGTGACCAAACCGGGACGACTGATACGCAGTATTTT,CASSDQTGTTDTQYF
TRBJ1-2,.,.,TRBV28,TGTGCCAGCGCCGGGACTTCTGGCTACACCTTC,CASAGTSGYTF
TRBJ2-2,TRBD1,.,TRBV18,TGTGCCAGCTCACCACCGGTAGGGACAGAGAACACCGGGGAGCTGTTTTTT,CASSPPVGTENTGELFF
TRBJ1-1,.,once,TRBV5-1,TGCGCCAGCAGCTTGGCCAACAGTCAGAACACTGAAGCTTTCTTT,CASSLANSQNTEAFF
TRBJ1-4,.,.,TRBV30,TGTGCCTGGAGTGATGGGACACAGATTACTGAAAAACTGTTTTTT,CAWSDGTQITEKLFF
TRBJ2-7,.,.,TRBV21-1,TGTGCCAGCAGCATTTTCTACGAGCAGTACTTC,CASSIFYEQYF
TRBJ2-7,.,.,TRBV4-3,TGCGCCAGCAGCCTGGACCCGACCGGCTACGAGCAGTACTTC,CASSLDPTGYEQYF
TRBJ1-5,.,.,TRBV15,TGTGCCACCAGTTCCGGGACAAATGGGGGTCAGCCCCAGCATTTT,CATSSGTNGGQPQHF
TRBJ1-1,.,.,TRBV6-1,TGTGCCAGCAGTGAAGGTTTGCAGGTTAACACTGAAGCTTTCTTT,CASSEGLQVNTEAFF
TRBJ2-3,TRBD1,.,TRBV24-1,TGTGCCACCAGTGATCCACAGGGGGGAACAGATACGCAGTATTTT,CATSDPQGGTDTQYF
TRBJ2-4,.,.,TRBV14,TGTGCCAGCAGCCAGGCCCGGGGCCGGGCCAAAAACATTCAGTACTTC,CASSQARGRAKNIQYF
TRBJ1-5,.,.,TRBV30,TGTGCCTGGAGTGTTGCCGGTCTTGTTGGCAATCAGCCCCAGCATTTT,CAWSVAGLVGNQPQHF
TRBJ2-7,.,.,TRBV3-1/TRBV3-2,TGTGCCAGCAGCCAAGTAGGGGGGAGCTCCTACGAGCAGTACTTC,CASSQVGGSSYEQYF
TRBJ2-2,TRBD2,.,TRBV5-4,TGTGCCAGCAGCCTCATAGCGGGAGGGTTATCCGGGGAGCTGTTTTTT,CASSLIAGGLSGELFF
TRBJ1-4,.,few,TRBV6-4,TGTGCCAGCAGCCGGGACGTCGATGAAAAACTGTTTTTT,CASSRDVDEKLFF
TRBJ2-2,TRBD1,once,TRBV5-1,TGCGCCAGCAGCTGGGACAGGGTTACCGGGGAGCTGTTTTTT,CASSWDRVTGELFF
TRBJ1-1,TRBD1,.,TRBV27,TGTGCCAGCAGCTCGGGACAGATGAACACTGAAGCTTTCTTT,CASSSGQMNTEAFF
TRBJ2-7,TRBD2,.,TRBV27,TGTGCCAGCAGTTTAGCCCTAGCGGGAGATCCGTACTTC,CASSLALAGDPYF
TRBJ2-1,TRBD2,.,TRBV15,TGTGCCACCAGCAGAGATCGCGCGGTAGCGGGAGATAGAAAGCAGTTCTTC,CATSRDRAVAGDRKQFF
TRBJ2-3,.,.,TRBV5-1,TGCGCCAGCAGCTTGGGGTTAGATACGCAGTATTTT,CASSLGLDTQYF
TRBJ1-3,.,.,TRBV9,TGTGCCAGCAGCGTAGATCCGTACTCTGGAAACACCATATATTTT,CASSVDPYSGNTIYF
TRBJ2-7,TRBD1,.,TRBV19,TGTGCCAGTAGTATATTGACCGGGACAGGAATATACGAGCAGTACTTC,CASSILTGTGIYEQYF
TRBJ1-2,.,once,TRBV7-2,TGTGCCAGCAGCCCTCGGGGGGTTAAGGATGGCTACACCTTC,CASSPRGVKDGYTF
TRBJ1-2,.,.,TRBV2,TGTGCCAGCAGTGAACCTCCGATCCTCTATGGCTACACCTTC,CASSEPPILYGYTF
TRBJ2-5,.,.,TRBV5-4,TGTGCCAGCAGCTTGGACAGACAAGAGACCCAGTACTTC,CASSLDRQETQYF
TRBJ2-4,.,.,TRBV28,TGTGCCAGCAGTCCTACCGGGCAGTGGGACATTCAGTACTTC,CASSPTGQWDIQYF